What follows are 14 T cell receptor beta chains derived from one specimen sequenced in a study of shared clonotypes between healthy human individuals (dated by TCRdb to 2020 to 2021). The library was produced with the immunoSEQ multiplex PCR assay. TCRdb limited this immuneACCESS table to in-frame rearrangements with V and J called. A share of clones is missing; checked studies link under half to unresolved V genes, and the rest is unexplained. For this sample there are a few million clones; more than 90% appear just once. The ten largest clones take up 0.1% to 0.15% of the sample. The sample taken for sequencing was naive CD4+ T cells sorted from blood. The cell subset or site label for this specimen denotes: CD45RA+ positively selected. The receptors stem from a man between 18 and 29 years old in good health.

This chain uses TRBV6-6 with TRBJ1-5; 7 positions match TRBD1. This CDR3 has 15 amino acids. Germline values: CDR1 MNHNY, CDR2 SVGAGI (reference sequence). V trimming: 7 bases; J trimming: 1 base; junction bases outside the gene matches: 7. CDR3 sequence reads: CASIIGDRSNQPQHF. Written as DNA, the CDR3 is TGTGCCAGCATCATAGGGGACAGAAGCAATCAGCCCCAGCATTTT.

Concerning this clone itself: Its ends do not fully match the called genes, so a read error is possible. This chain uses TRBV7-7 with TRBJ1-1, with D possibly TRBD1 on 6 matching bases. The germline CDR1 and CDR2 sequences are SSHAT and FNYEAQ (reference sequence). The CDR3 is made up of 13 amino acids. CDR3 sequence reads: CASSKGVNTEAFF. CDR3 nucleotides: TGTGCTAGCAGCAAGGGGGTGAACACTGAAGCTTTCTTT.

The V and J genes are TRBV30 and TRBJ2-4; D remains unclear. CDR1 and CDR2 (germline): GTSNPN, SVGIG (reference sequence). V lost 2 bases to trimming and J lost 0 bases, with 11 bases between them. CDR3 size: 15 residues. The CDR3 DNA reads as TGTGCCTGGAGTCCAGGTACCTTAGCCAAAAACATTCAGTACTTC. Its translation: CAWSPGTLAKNIQYF. The full variable domain, its missing parts supplied by reference TRBV30 and TRBJ2-4, is SQTIHQWPATLVQPVGSPLSLECTVEGTSNPNLYWYRQAAGRGLQLLFYSVGIGQISSEVPQNLSASRPQDRQFILSSKKLLLSDSGFYLCAWSPGTLAKNIQYFGAGTRLSVL.

This chain joins TRBV25-1 and TRBJ1-2; D is unclear. V shed 0 bases and J shed 1 base, with 0 bases lying between them. Germline V CDR1 and CDR2: MGHDK, SYGVNS. The CDR3 has 12 amino acids. CDR3 sequence reads: CASSEYNYGYTF. CDR3 DNA sequence: TGTGCCAGCAGTGAATATAACTATGGCTACACCTTC.

The rearrangement uses TRBV19 and TRBJ1-3; 12 bases match TRBD1. J lost 3 bases, V lost 6 bases, and 3 bases had no gene match. Germline CDR1 is LNHDA and CDR2 is SQIVND (reference sequence). This CDR3 comprises 15 residues. The CDR3 spells CASSGTGGSGNTIYF. Written as DNA, the CDR3 is TGTGCCAGTAGCGGGACAGGGGGCAGTGGAAACACCATATATTTT.

The chain combines TRBV2 with TRBJ2-7; a weak D match, TRBD1 (5 bases). The germline CDR1 and CDR2 sequences are SNHLY and FYNNEI. CDR3 length: 14 residues. Trimming left V 5 bases short and J 2 bases short, with 13 bases between. CDR3 residues: CASSLGQRPYEQYF. In DNA, the CDR3 is TGTGCCAGCAGTCTAGGACAAAGGCCCTACGAGCAGTACTTC.

To note about this clone: Other DNA sequences of this sample code for an identical CDR3. V and J are TRBV7-2 and TRBJ2-7; D might be TRBD2 (5 bases). The V end was cut by 5 bases, the J end by 4 bases, with 9 bases between. The CDR3 sequence is 12 residues long. CDR1 is SGHTA and CDR2 is FQGNSA in the germline V gene. The CDR3 loop is CASSPRGYEQYF. The CDR3, as DNA: TGTGCCAGCAGCCCGAGAGGGTACGAGCAGTACTTC.

V gene TRBV19 combines with J gene TRBJ2-7; TRBD2 aligns across 7 bases. The CDR3 has 15 amino acids. Trimming cost V 6 bases and J 0 bases; bases outside gene matches: 8. Germline values: CDR1 LNHDA, CDR2 SQIVND (reference sequence). The CDR3 region is CASSSVGGSSYEQYF. As DNA, the CDR3 is TGTGCCAGTAGCTCGGTGGGCGGGAGCTCCTACGAGCAGTACTTC. Full variable domain (remainder filled in from reference TRBV19 and TRBJ2-7): DGGITQSPKYLFRKEGQNVTLSCEQNLNHDAMYWYRQDPGQGLRLIYYSQIVNDFQKGDIAEGYSVSREKKESFPLTVTSAQKNPTAFYLCASSSVGGSSYEQYFGPGTRLTVT.

Here the CDR3 reads CASSARGAGGPHEQFF. In DNA form, the CDR3 reads TGTGCCAGCAGCGCTCGTGGCGCGGGAGGGCCCCATGAGCAGTTCTTC. The chain carries TRBV7-9 and TRBJ2-1, with 9 bases aligning to TRBD2. The V gene end was trimmed by 5 bases and the J gene end by 8 bases; junction bases not matched to a gene: 13. The germline CDR1 and CDR2 sequences are SEHNR and FQNEAQ (reference sequence). The CDR3 is made up of 16 amino acids.

This chain links TRBV30 with TRBJ2-7; TRBD1 might be the D (6 bases). The V and J ends lost 4 bases and 4 bases respectively, with 8 bases between them. The CDR3 consists of 11 residues. Germline values: CDR1 GTSNPN, CDR2 SVGIG (reference sequence). CDR3 amino acids: CAWKQGYEQYF. Written as DNA, the CDR3 is TGTGCCTGGAAGCAGGGGTACGAGCAGTACTTC. Combining the CDR3 with reference TRBV30 and TRBJ2-7 gives the whole variable domain SQTIHQWPATLVQPVGSPLSLECTVEGTSNPNLYWYRQAAGRGLQLLFYSVGIGQISSEVPQNLSASRPQDRQFILSSKKLLLSDSGFYLCAWKQGYEQYFGPGTRLTVT.

The chain uses TRBV20-1 and TRBJ1-2, with D unclear. Germline V gene data show CDR1 as DFQATT and CDR2 as SNEGSKA (reference sequence). V gave up 3 bases and J gave up 4 bases, with 6 bases separating them. The CDR3 has 11 residues. The CDR3 DNA sequence: TGCAGTGCTAGCCCCACCTATGGCTACACCTTC. Protein product: CSASPTYGYTF.

This rearrangement joins TRBV5-1 to TRBJ2-3, with D unclear. This CDR3 is built from 13 residues. CDR1 SGHRS and CDR2 YFSETQ come from the germline V gene. Trimming left V 1 base short and J 4 bases short, with 7 bases between. For the CDR3, the DNA is TGCGCCAGCAGCTTGCCCACGGCAGATACGCAGTATTTT. It codes for CASSLPTADTQYF.

The J gene is TRBJ2-3, the V gene TRBV9, with no clear D. Per the germline V gene, CDR1 is SGDLS and CDR2 is YYNGEE. The CDR3 totals 16 residues. Trimming shortened V by 0 bases and J by 0 bases, and 11 bases separated the two germline ends. CDR3 protein: CASSVGWADSTDTQYF. The CDR3 coding sequence is TGTGCCAGCAGCGTAGGGTGGGCAGACAGCACAGATACGCAGTATTTT.

The genes are TRBV11-2 and TRBJ2-5; 11 nucleotides agree with TRBD2. CDR1 is SGHAT and CDR2 is FQNNGV in the germline V gene. V was pared by 4 bases and J by 3 bases, with 1 base of the junction left unmatched. The CDR3 length is 14 residues. CDR3 sequence reads: CASSWGLAEETQYF. The CDR3 DNA is TGTGCCAGCAGCTGGGGACTAGCGGAAGAGACCCAGTACTTC.